This passage covers 14 T cell receptor beta chains from one sample sequenced in a study of a mutant IDH1 vaccine in newly diagnosed glioma. Indicated time point: week 35, safety follow-up. Doses consisted of 300 ug of mutant IDH1 20-mer peptide each, paired with topical imiquimod. No cognate antigen is known for these TCRs. Profiling relied on immunoSEQ multiplex PCR, and the TCRdb table lists in-frame clones only, not all of them. The sample carries 65,000 to 85,000 clones, 85% to 90% recorded once. The sample consisted of PBMCs, taken from a glioma patient whose treatment included an IDH1 peptide vaccine. Every receptor here comes from a young man with glioma.

V is TRBV4-3 and J is TRBJ1-5, with a weak D call TRBD1 (6 bases). V lost 1 base and J lost 7, with 14 bases in between. Germline CDR1 and CDR2: LGHNA and YSLEER. The CDR3 has 15 amino acids. The CDR3 sequence: CASSQVLGGGQPQHF. The CDR3 nucleotides read TGCGCCAGCAGCCAAGTATTGGGGGGCGGGCAGCCCCAGCATTTT.

This chain uses TRBV30 with TRBJ2-5; D might be TRBD1 (7 bases). The V end was cut by 2 bases, the J end by 2 bases, with 24 bases between. Germline CDR1 GTSNPN, CDR2 SVGIG (reference sequence). CDR3 length equals 18 residues. This chain's CDR3 is CAWSRVTGRLLVQETQYF. In nucleotides, the CDR3 is TGTGCCTGGAGTCGGGTGACAGGGAGGTTGTTGGTACAAGAGACCCAGTACTTC.

This chain links TRBV2 with TRBJ2-5; TRBD1 matches 8 bases. Near its end, the DNA agrees better with TRBJ2-7, so the J call may be wrong. CDR1 SNHLY and CDR2 FYNNEI come from the germline V gene. This CDR3 comprises 15 residues. DNA of the CDR3: TGTGCCAGCAGATATGGGACAGGACCCTCCTACGAGCAGTACTTC. It codes for CASRYGTGPSYEQYF.

This clone turned up a few times. The gene calls are TRBV30 and TRBJ1-5; D remains ambiguous. V was trimmed by 2 bases and J by 2 bases, leaving 10 bases between them. Germline V CDR1 and CDR2: GTSNPN, SVGIG (reference sequence). This CDR3 region has 14 residues. CDR3: CAWSTGRGNQPQHF. In DNA, the CDR3 is TGTGCCTGGAGTACTGGACGGGGCAATCAGCCCCAGCATTTT.

This rearrangement joins TRBV30 to TRBJ1-2; perhaps TRBD1 as D (5 bases). This CDR3 region has 15 residues. Germline assignment: CDR1 GTSNPN and CDR2 SVGIG (reference sequence). V was pared by 4 bases and J by 2 bases, with 17 bases between. The CDR3 DNA is TGTGCCTGGACCAGGGAACAGAACGAAAACTATGGCTACACCTTC. Protein sequence: CAWTREQNENYGYTF.

The rearrangement uses TRBV10-3 and TRBJ1-5; TRBD1 is a possible D gene (6 bases). The V gene's germline CDR1 is ENHRY and CDR2 SYGVKD. This CDR3 spans 14 amino acids. Trimming left V 4 bases short and J 4 bases short, with 11 bases between. CDR3 DNA: TGTGCCATCAGTGTAGACAGGTCTAATCAGCCCCAGCATTTT. This translates into CAISVDRSNQPQHF.

This clone turned up a few times. The genes are TRBV2 and TRBJ1-2; no clear D gene. Germline V gene data show CDR1 as SNHLY and CDR2 as FYNNEI. The V gene lost 5 bases and the J gene lost 1 base, with 5 bases spanning the gap. The CDR3 contains 12 residues. The CDR3 DNA reads TGTGCCAGCAGTATGGATAACTATGGCTACACCTTC. Its translation is CASSMDNYGYTF.

The rearrangement uses TRBV7-9 and TRBJ1-3; D is unresolved. V gave up 3 bases and J gave up 4 bases, with 13 bases separating them. The CDR3 is 15 amino acids. Per the germline V gene, CDR1 is SEHNR and CDR2 is FQNEAQ (reference sequence). CDR3 DNA: TGTGCCAGCAGCTTGGCCTCGGTGGCCGGAAACACCATATATTTT. Residues: CASSLASVAGNTIYF.

The rearrangement joins TRBV5-1 to TRBJ2-1; 11 bases map to TRBD2. The CDR3 totals 16 residues. Germline V gene lookup returns CDR1 SGHRS and CDR2 YFSETQ. The ends lost 2 bases at V and 9 bases at J; junction bases unmatched: 10. The CDR3 coding sequence is TGCGCCAGCAGCTTTATAGCGGGAGGGCCGGACTTTGAGCAGTTCTTC. The encoded protein is CASSFIAGGPDFEQFF.

As concerns this clone: One end of the junction is discordant with germline, which a read error may explain. The V and J genes are TRBV30 and TRBJ1-1; TRBD1 matches at 7 bases. Germline V gene sequence: CDR1 GTSNPN, CDR2 SVGIG (reference sequence). This CDR3 contains 16 residues. CDR3 nucleotide sequence: TGTGCCCGGAGTCTAAAACAGGGGAGAGGGTCGACTGAAGCTTTCTTT. It specifies CARSLKQGRGSTEAFF.

This clone was seen more than once but under ten times. In DNA form, the CDR3 reads TGTGCCAGCAGCCAAGCTTTCTTT. Protein sequence: CASSQAFF. The rearrangement links TRBV7-2 to TRBJ1-1; D remains ambiguous. V gave up 5 bases and J gave up 9 bases, with 1 base separating them. Germline V gives CDR1 SGHTA, CDR2 FQGNSA. The CDR3 sequence is 8 residues long.

V and J are TRBV7-9 and TRBJ1-3; D uncertain. Per germline, CDR1 SEHNR and CDR2 FQNEAQ (reference sequence). CDR3 length: 18 amino acids. The V end was cut by 5 bases, the J end by 0 bases, with 20 bases between. The CDR3 DNA sequence: TGTGCCAGCAGCCCCCAAGGGTGGGCTGACAACTCTGGAAACACCATATATTTT. Encoded protein: CASSPQGWADNSGNTIYF.

V usage is TRBV4-3 and J usage is TRBJ2-3; 7 nucleotides agree with TRBD2. Germline trimming cut 0 bases from V and 3 bases from J; bases unmatched to any gene: 9. The CDR3 consists of 17 residues. The germline CDR1 and CDR2 sequences are LGHNA and YSLEER. CDR3: CASSQDWRGIGTDTQYF. The CDR3 DNA follows: TGCGCCAGCAGCCAAGATTGGCGGGGGATCGGGACAGATACGCAGTATTTT.

This chain connects TRBV27 to TRBJ1-1; TRBD1 matches at 8 bases. The CDR3 runs to 14 residues. In germline, CDR1 is MNHEY, CDR2 SMNVEV (reference sequence). The V segment lost 6 bases and the J segment 1 base; nucleotides outside the gene matches: 4. In DNA, the CDR3 is TGTGCCAGCAGGAGGGACAGGCAGAACACTGAAGCTTTCTTT. Protein product: CASRRDRQNTEAFF.